This T cell receptor beta chain was captured in a study of cytomegalovirus exposure and HLA in healthy donors. In the PCR, 60 Vbeta and 13 Jbeta primers were used. Clones were sequenced by immunoSEQ multiplex PCR, and TCRdb holds only the in-frame ones, with some missing. The sample holds about 140,000 clones; more than 60% are singletons and the top ten take about 1.6%. The CDR3 totals 15 residues. Per the germline V gene, CDR1 is SNHLY and CDR2 is FYNNEI. The V and J ends lost 5 bases and 6 bases, in that order; junction bases with no gene match: 6. V usage is TRBV2 and J usage is TRBJ1-4; TRBD1 aligns across 10 bases. Material for sequencing was PBMCs. This TCR derives from a female donor in good health and CMV-seronegative. In DNA, the CDR3 is TGTGCCAGCAGTCCCCCGGGACAGGGGTATGAAAAACTGTTTTTT. It specifies CASSPPGQGYEKLFF.